The text below deals with one T cell receptor beta chain. Its matching antigen is unknown. The data originate from a study of response to subunit inactivated influenza vaccine. Study-level points and caveats: That few new T cells are recruited by each seasonal influenza vaccination was the authors' suggestion.

TCRdb ran MiXCR on the RT-PCR reads and lists one entry per CDR3 protein. Counted here are about 520,000 distinct CDR3 sequences, approximately 7.8% occurring once; the ten biggest clones make up less than 15%. Trimming removed 5 bases at V and 0 bases at J, with 14 bases between. Germline CDR1 and CDR2: MDHEN and SYDVKM. This CDR3 contains 16 residues. J is TRBJ1-5 and V is TRBV28; a weak D match, TRBD1 (5 bases). This specimen consisted of PBMCs from blood, obtained less than 25 months after vaccination. The sequence derives from a man between 45 and 75 years old who received an inactivated influenza vaccine. The CDR3 nucleotides are TGTGCCAGCAGTCCCAGGGCAGGTAGTAGCAATCAGCCCCAGCATTTT. It codes for CASSPRAGSSNQPQHF.